The sequence of this T cell receptor (beta chain) was determined in a study of T cells in Graves' hyperthyroidism and ophthalmopathy. The investigators amplified TCR beta CDR3 regions from RNA transcripts. Primed by the HTBI set, a first-round RT-PCR was run on the TCR CDR3. MiXCR, applied by TCRdb to the multiplex PCR reads, yields one record per CDR3 protein. The table records 250,000 to 300,000 distinct CDR3 sequences, around 15% of them present only once. Trimming shortened V by 5 bases and J by 4 bases, and 12 bases separated the two germline ends. CDR1 and CDR2 (germline): SNHLY, FYNNEI. The CDR3 consists of 14 residues. Study-level findings and limits: Clonotypes that were expanded in thyroid above 0.001 mostly appeared in blood too.

Ten or more counts support this clonotype. Antigen: not known. Uncontrolled infection, other autoimmune disease, pregnancy or lactation led to exclusion. The PBMCs had their origin in roughly 10 ml of fresh peripheral blood. V and J are TRBV2 and TRBJ1-5; a possible D gene is TRBD1 (6 bases). The origin of this receptor is a woman between 40 and 50 years old with Graves' hyperthyroidism. Sequencing input: blood. The CDR3 is CASSLQGTNQPQHF. DNA for the CDR3: TGTGCCAGCAGTCTACAGGGAACGAATCAGCCCCAGCATTTT.